A selection of T cell receptor beta chains follows, all from one sample in a study of identical twins. TCRdb fed the 5' RACE reads into MiXCR, producing one record per CDR3 protein. The sample comprises around 1.7 million distinct CDR3 sequences, about 32% of which are singletons, and about 0.25% rests with the top ten. Sequenced sample: cord blood. The receptors here all came from a newborn girl in good health. Both conserved end residues are part of each CDR3. The D gene is left open where the match is weak. For some rows the clone size is stated as once, few or many, or as a class when expanded; others skip it.

TRBV13	TRBJ1-2	few	-	CASSLGGIAYGYTF	TGTGCCAGCAGCTTGGGGGGTATAGCCTATGGCTACACCTTC
TRBV24-1	TRBJ2-2	-	-	CATSDSGFRGISTGELFF	TGTGCCACCAGTGATTCCGGGTTCCGGGGAATTAGCACCGGGGAGCTGTTTTTT
TRBV5-1	TRBJ1-1	few	TRBD1	CASRGQAYTEAFF	TGCGCCAGCAGGGGACAGGCCTACACTGAAGCTTTCTTT
TRBV29-1	TRBJ1-2	many	-	CSARSADNYGYTF	TGCAGCGCCCGGTCGGCGGATAACTATGGCTACACCTTC
TRBV7-9	TRBJ1-2	-	TRBD1	CASSRPGTGDGYTF	TGTGCCAGCAGCCGACCCGGAACAGGGGATGGCTACACCTTC
TRBV12-3/TRBV12-4	TRBJ1-1	few	-	CASSLLGTRNTEAFF	TGTGCCAGCAGTCTCCTCGGGACGAGGAACACTGAAGCTTTCTTT
TRBV12-3/TRBV12-4	TRBJ1-5	-	-	CASSADRANSNQPQHF	TGTGCCAGCAGTGCCGACAGAGCTAATAGCAATCAGCCCCAGCATTTT
TRBV5-1	TRBJ2-3	-	TRBD2	CASSGLSGGYTHTQYF	TGCGCCAGCAGCGGTCTTAGCGGGGGGTACACACATACGCAGTATTTT
TRBV7-2	TRBJ1-4	-	-	CASSLGGRGSHEKLFF	TGTGCCAGCAGCTTAGGTGGCAGGGGTAGTCATGAAAAACTGTTTTTT
TRBV6-5	TRBJ2-5	many	TRBD1	CASSYSRQGGETQYF	TGTGCCAGCAGTTACTCGAGACAGGGTGGGGAGACCCAGTACTTC
TRBV6-6	TRBJ2-1	-	-	CASSFRQGGEQFF	TGTGCCAGCAGCTTCCGGCAGGGAGGTGAGCAGTTCTTC
TRBV5-1	TRBJ1-1	few	-	CASSQTGPNTEAFF	TGCGCCAGCAGCCAGACGGGCCCGAACACTGAAGCTTTCTTT
TRBV2	TRBJ2-2	-	TRBD2	CASSGASGILRGELFF	TGTGCCAGCAGTGGAGCTAGCGGGATCCTGCGAGGGGAGCTGTTTTTT